This T cell receptor beta chain was found in a study of T cell responses to AZD1222 COVID-19 vaccine. Findings and caveats of the study: Nearly half of the spike-specific TCRs reportedly recognize variant regions that carry no mutations. Spike-specific TCR depth and breadth grew after two AZD1222 doses.

Comments on this clone: What it recognizes is unknown. Other nucleotide sequences from this sample produce the same CDR3.

The table came from immunoSEQ multiplex PCR; TCRdb's copy has only in-frame clones and leaves some out. Of some 150,000 clones in the sample, roughly 90% were seen once. The source is an adult in good health. This sample comprised peripheral blood, obtained on day 0 of AZD1222 vaccination.

The CDR3 here is CASSLGTGGPHSYEQYF. In nucleotides, the CDR3 is TGTGCCAGCAGCTTAGGGACAGGGGGTCCCCACTCCTACGAGCAGTACTTC. The V and J genes are TRBV11-2 and TRBJ2-7, with 10 bases aligning to TRBD1. Per germline, CDR1 SGHAT and CDR2 FQNNGV. With 1 base clipped from V and 0 bases from J, the junction kept 6 bases outside the gene matches. This CDR3 is built from 17 residues.